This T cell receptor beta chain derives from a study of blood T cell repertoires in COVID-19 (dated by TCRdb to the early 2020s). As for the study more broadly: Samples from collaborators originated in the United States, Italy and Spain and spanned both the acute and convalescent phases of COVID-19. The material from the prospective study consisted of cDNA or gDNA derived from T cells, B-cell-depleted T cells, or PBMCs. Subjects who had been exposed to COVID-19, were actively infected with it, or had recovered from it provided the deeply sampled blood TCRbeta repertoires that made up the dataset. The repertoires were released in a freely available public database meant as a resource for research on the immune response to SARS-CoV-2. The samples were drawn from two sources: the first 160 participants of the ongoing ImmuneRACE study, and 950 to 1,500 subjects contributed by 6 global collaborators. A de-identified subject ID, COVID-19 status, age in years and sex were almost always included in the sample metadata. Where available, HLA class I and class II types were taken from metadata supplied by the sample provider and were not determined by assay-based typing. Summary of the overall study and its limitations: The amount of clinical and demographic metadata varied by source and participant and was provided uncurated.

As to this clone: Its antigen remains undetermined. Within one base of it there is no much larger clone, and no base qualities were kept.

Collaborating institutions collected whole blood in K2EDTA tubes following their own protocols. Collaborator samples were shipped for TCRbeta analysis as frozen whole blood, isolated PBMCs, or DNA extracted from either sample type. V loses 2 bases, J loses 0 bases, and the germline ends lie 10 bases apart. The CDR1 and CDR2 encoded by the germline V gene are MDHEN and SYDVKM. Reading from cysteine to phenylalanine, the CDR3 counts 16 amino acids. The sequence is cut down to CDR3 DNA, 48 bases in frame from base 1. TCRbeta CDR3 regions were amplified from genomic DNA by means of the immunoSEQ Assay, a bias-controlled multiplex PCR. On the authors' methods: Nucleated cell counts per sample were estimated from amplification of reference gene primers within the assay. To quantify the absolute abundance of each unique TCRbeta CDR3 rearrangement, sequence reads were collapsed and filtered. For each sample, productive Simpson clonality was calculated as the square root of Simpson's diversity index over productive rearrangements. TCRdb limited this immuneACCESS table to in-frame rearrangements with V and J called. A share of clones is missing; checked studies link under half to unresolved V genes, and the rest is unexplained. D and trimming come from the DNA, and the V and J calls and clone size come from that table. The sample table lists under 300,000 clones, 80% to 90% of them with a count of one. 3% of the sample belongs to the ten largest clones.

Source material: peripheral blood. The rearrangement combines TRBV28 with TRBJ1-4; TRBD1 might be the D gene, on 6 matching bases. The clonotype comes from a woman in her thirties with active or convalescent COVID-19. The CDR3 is CASSLGQGPTNEKLFF. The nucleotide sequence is TGTGCCAGCAGTTTAGGGCAGGGGCCAACTAATGAAAAACTGTTTTTT.